Each of the 2 T cell receptor beta chains below was sequenced from the same sample in a study of cytomegalovirus exposure and HLA in healthy donors. Amplification used 60 Vbeta primers and 13 Jbeta primers. Profiled with immunoSEQ multiplex PCR; TCRdb holds only in-frame clones, not every one. The top ten clones hold around 1.3% of a sample with about 160,000 clones, roughly 85% of them seen once. What was sequenced was PBMCs. The receptor set was obtained from a woman aged 50 to 60 in good health and CMV-seronegative.

The chain is built from TRBV7-2 and TRBJ2-7; perhaps TRBD2 as D (6 bases). The V gene lost 3 bases and the J gene lost 6 bases, with 12 bases spanning the gap. Germline CDR1 SGHTA, CDR2 FQGNSA. The CDR3 has 13 amino acids. The CDR3 loop is CASSFSLRGEQYF. The CDR3 DNA sequence: TGTGCCAGCAGCTTCTCTTTGCGGGGCGAGCAGTACTTC.

This clone was detected only a few times. The rearrangement joins TRBV18 to TRBJ1-3, with D possibly TRBD1 on 5 matching bases. Per germline, CDR1 KGHSH and CDR2 LQKENI. V dropped 3 bases and J dropped 4 bases, with 16 bases sitting between them. The CDR3 length is 16 residues. In nucleotides, the CDR3 is TGTGCCAGCTCACCTCCCGGGACTCCAGGAGGAAACACCATATATTTT. Residues: CASSPPGTPGGNTIYF.